Listed below are T cell receptor beta chains from one sample, sequenced in a study of OX40 agonist ivuxolimab in advanced cancers. Produced via immunoSEQ multiplex PCR; TCRdb's table is partial and in-frame only. Of more than 55,000 clones in the sample, more than 65% are singletons; the top ten hold less than 5.5%. The input for sequencing was CD4+ or CD8+ T cells sorted from blood, taken in a trial of the OX40 agonist ivuxolimab. These receptors all stem from an adult with an advanced solid tumor such as melanoma, head and neck, liver or kidney cancer. Each CDR3 is given with its conserved first and last residue. A D gene is named only where the DNA matches it firmly. Size values are once, few and many counts, or a class for expanded clones, and some rows have none.

V gene: TRBV11-2; D gene: -; clone size: -; J gene: TRBJ2-3; CDR3 DNA: TGTGCCAGCAGCTTAGTCGGGGGAGGTTACACAGATACGCAGTATTTT; CDR3 protein: CASSLVGGGYTDTQYF
V gene: TRBV30; D gene: -; clone size: medium-sized; J gene: TRBJ1-1; CDR3 DNA: TGTGCCTGGAGTGTAATAAGCCGACAGGTCCGCACTGAAGCTTTCTTT; CDR3 protein: CAWSVISRQVRTEAFF
V gene: TRBV19; D gene: -; clone size: once; J gene: TRBJ1-1; CDR3 DNA: TGTGCCAGTAGCCCATCCCGGACCGTAAGTTCGGAAGCTTTCTTT; CDR3 protein: CASSPSRTVSSEAFF
V gene: TRBV10-2; D gene: -; clone size: -; J gene: TRBJ1-5; CDR3 DNA: TGCGCCAGCAGTGAGGGGGTCGAGGGCAATCAGCCCCAGCATTTT; CDR3 protein: CASSEGVEGNQPQHF
V gene: TRBV6-5; D gene: -; clone size: few; J gene: TRBJ1-3; CDR3 DNA: TGTGCCAGCAGTTACCGGAGGGGTGGAAACACCATATATTTT; CDR3 protein: CASSYRRGGNTIYF
V gene: TRBV4-1; D gene: -; clone size: -; J gene: TRBJ1-5; CDR3 DNA: TGCGCCAGCAGCCGGTCTGCCAGGGGTAGCAATCAGCCCCAGCATTTT; CDR3 protein: CASSRSARGSNQPQHF
V gene: TRBV30; D gene: -; clone size: few; J gene: TRBJ1-1; CDR3 DNA: TGTGCCTGGAGGTCCCCATCGATCACTGAAGCTTTCTTT; CDR3 protein: CAWRSPSITEAFF
V gene: TRBV5-6; D gene: -; clone size: -; J gene: TRBJ2-7; CDR3 DNA: TGTGCCAGCAGCTTTAAAAACAGGGCCTACGAGCAGTACTTC; CDR3 protein: CASSFKNRAYEQYF
V gene: TRBV27; D gene: -; clone size: -; J gene: TRBJ1-1; CDR3 DNA: TGTGCCAGCAGTCTAAACGCAGGGACTGAAGCTTTCTTT; CDR3 protein: CASSLNAGTEAFF
V gene: TRBV4-1; D gene: -; clone size: once; J gene: TRBJ1-1; CDR3 DNA: TGCGCCAGCAGCCGCCGTTTGGACACTGAAGCTTTCTTT; CDR3 protein: CASSRRLDTEAFF
V gene: TRBV5-6; D gene: -; clone size: -; J gene: TRBJ1-2; CDR3 DNA: TGTGCCAGCACAAACCCAGGGGTGTTGGGATCTTACTATGGCTACACCTTC; CDR3 protein: CASTNPGVLGSYYGYTF
V gene: TRBV27; D gene: TRBD1; clone size: -; J gene: TRBJ1-1; CDR3 DNA: TGTGCCAGCAGCCAGACCCGACAGGGGACAGCTTTCTTT; CDR3 protein: CASSQTRQGTAFF
V gene: TRBV4-1; D gene: TRBD1; clone size: -; J gene: TRBJ1-5; CDR3 DNA: TGCGCCAGCAGCCAAGCGTCGGAACAGGGGAGCTTTAAGCCCCAGCATTTT; CDR3 protein: CASSQASEQGSFKPQHF
V gene: TRBV29-1; D gene: -; clone size: few; J gene: TRBJ2-7; CDR3 DNA: TGCAGCGTTGAAGATCCGGGTTTGGGCGAGCAGTACTTC; CDR3 protein: CSVEDPGLGEQYF
V gene: TRBV25-1; D gene: -; clone size: -; J gene: TRBJ2-5; CDR3 DNA: TGTGCCAGCAGCGCTCAAGAGACCCAGTACTTC; CDR3 protein: CASSAQETQYF
V gene: TRBV6-1; D gene: -; clone size: -; J gene: TRBJ1-1; CDR3 DNA: TGTGCCAGCAGTGAAGCCTGGGGTATGAACACTGAAGCTTTCTTT; CDR3 protein: CASSEAWGMNTEAFF
V gene: TRBV19; D gene: -; clone size: once; J gene: TRBJ1-1; CDR3 DNA: TGTGCCAGTAGTATCCCGTGGCAGGGGTCGATGAACACTGAAGCTTTCTTT; CDR3 protein: CASSIPWQGSMNTEAFF
V gene: TRBV5-1; D gene: -; clone size: -; J gene: TRBJ2-3; CDR3 DNA: TGCGCCAGCAGCTTAGTAGGACAGCGAGTCACTAGCACAGATACGCAGTATTTT; CDR3 protein: CASSLVGQRVTSTDTQYF
V gene: TRBV19; D gene: -; clone size: few; J gene: TRBJ1-6; CDR3 DNA: TGTGCCAGTAAAGGGGTATTGAATTCACCCCTCCACTTT; CDR3 protein: CASKGVLNSPLHF
V gene: TRBV6-5; D gene: -; clone size: -; J gene: TRBJ1-3; CDR3 DNA: TGTGCCAGCAGTTACTCGCTGCAGGACTCTGGAAACACCATATATTTT; CDR3 protein: CASSYSLQDSGNTIYF
V gene: TRBV5-5; D gene: -; clone size: -; J gene: TRBJ2-2; CDR3 DNA: TGTGCCAGCAGCTGGGGAGTCACCGGGGAGCTGTTTTTT; CDR3 protein: CASSWGVTGELFF
V gene: TRBV5-1; D gene: -; clone size: few; J gene: TRBJ1-1; CDR3 DNA: TGCGCCAGCAGCTTGTCCGGCTTATTTGGAGACACTGAAGCTTTCTTT; CDR3 protein: CASSLSGLFGDTEAFF
V gene: TRBV7-2; D gene: -; clone size: -; J gene: TRBJ2-2; CDR3 DNA: TGTGCCAGCAGCTATGGGGGAGGAGGGGAGCTGTTTTTT; CDR3 protein: CASSYGGGGELFF
V gene: TRBV6-6; D gene: TRBD1; clone size: -; J gene: TRBJ2-7; CDR3 DNA: TGTGCCAGCATCCGACCCGGGACAGATTCCGACGAGCAGTACTTC; CDR3 protein: CASIRPGTDSDEQYF
V gene: TRBV7-2; D gene: -; clone size: -; J gene: TRBJ2-5; CDR3 DNA: TGTGCCAGCAGCTTAGGAGTGGGGAGTCAGTACTTC; CDR3 protein: CASSLGVGSQYF
V gene: TRBV18; D gene: -; clone size: -; J gene: TRBJ2-2; CDR3 DNA: TGTGCCAGCTCACCCGAACAGGCTCCGAACACCGGGGAGCTGTTTTTT; CDR3 protein: CASSPEQAPNTGELFF